The rows below give T cell receptor beta chains drawn from one sample of a study of human T cells and chemical hapten exposure. TCRdb fed the RACE reads into MiXCR, producing one record per CDR3 protein. The sample contains under 450,000 distinct CDR3 sequences, more than 4.5% of which appear only once. Sequencing used whole blood, obtained in connection with sensitization to the hapten diphenylcyclopropenone (DPC). These receptors came from a woman in her 50s with alopecia areata. Some clones in this sample may be carry-over from other donors' samples. Both conserved end residues are part of each CDR3. The order of the fields is V gene, D gene, clone size, J gene, CDR3 protein, CDR3 DNA. The D gene is left open where the match is weak. Clone size, where shown, is once, few, many, or a class for clones that have expanded.

v_gene: TRBV5-1; d_gene: TRBD1; abundance: many; j_gene: TRBJ2-7; CDR3aa: CASSLDHRGFYEQYF; CDR3nt: TGCGCCAGCAGCTTGGATCACAGGGGGTTTTACGAGCAGTACTTC
v_gene: TRBV20-1; d_gene: TRBD2; abundance: many; j_gene: TRBJ2-7; CDR3aa: CSARDRGLGFEQYF; CDR3nt: TGCAGTGCTAGAGATCGGGGACTAGGATTCGAGCAGTACTTC
v_gene: TRBV6-1; d_gene: -; abundance: few; j_gene: TRBJ1-1; CDR3aa: CANRDPSTEAFF; CDR3nt: TGTGCCAACCGGGACCCTTCCACTGAAGCTTTCTTT
v_gene: TRBV6-5; d_gene: -; abundance: many; j_gene: TRBJ1-6; CDR3aa: CASSRTDRSNSPLHF; CDR3nt: TGTGCCAGCAGTCGGACAGACAGGAGCAATTCACCCCTCCACTTT
v_gene: TRBV7-8; d_gene: -; abundance: -; j_gene: TRBJ1-6; CDR3aa: CASSSDSFSDSPLHF; CDR3nt: TGTGCCAGCAGCTCGGACAGTTTTTCGGATTCACCCCTCCACTTT
v_gene: TRBV5-1; d_gene: TRBD1; abundance: -; j_gene: TRBJ1-1; CDR3aa: CASSHAGTGGTEAFF; CDR3nt: TGCGCCAGCAGCCACGCCGGGACAGGAGGCACTGAAGCTTTCTTT
v_gene: TRBV5-6; d_gene: TRBD2; abundance: many; j_gene: TRBJ2-1; CDR3aa: CASSFTSGIYNEQFF; CDR3nt: TGTGCCAGCAGCTTTACTAGCGGGATCTACAATGAGCAGTTCTTC
v_gene: TRBV27; d_gene: -; abundance: many; j_gene: TRBJ1-1; CDR3aa: CASSLEDMNTEAFF; CDR3nt: TGTGCCAGCAGTTTAGAGGACATGAACACTGAAGCTTTCTTT
v_gene: TRBV4-3; d_gene: -; abundance: -; j_gene: TRBJ2-1; CDR3aa: CASSQPGPDNEQFF; CDR3nt: TGCGCCAGCAGCCAACCCGGCCCTGACAATGAGCAGTTCTTC
v_gene: TRBV11-3; d_gene: TRBD2; abundance: few; j_gene: TRBJ2-3; CDR3aa: CASSFRTSEDTQYF; CDR3nt: TGTGCCAGCAGCTTCCGGACTAGCGAAGATACGCAGTATTTT
v_gene: TRBV20-1; d_gene: -; abundance: few; j_gene: TRBJ1-5; CDR3aa: CSARGRAPQVLIQHF; CDR3nt: TGCAGTGCTAGAGGCCGGGCCCCACAGGTATTGATCCAGCATTTT
v_gene: TRBV3-1; d_gene: -; abundance: -; j_gene: TRBJ2-1; CDR3aa: CASSRLEGTAANEQFF; CDR3nt: TGTGCCAGCAGCCGCCTGGAGGGGACTGCCGCCAATGAGCAGTTCTTC
v_gene: TRBV6-1; d_gene: -; abundance: many; j_gene: TRBJ2-1; CDR3aa: CASGFQGGEQFF; CDR3nt: TGTGCCAGCGGGTTCCAGGGGGGTGAGCAGTTCTTC
v_gene: TRBV7-9; d_gene: TRBD2; abundance: -; j_gene: TRBJ2-3; CDR3aa: CALGLAGEKTDTQYF; CDR3nt: TGTGCCTTAGGATTAGCGGGAGAGAAAACAGATACGCAGTATTTT
v_gene: TRBV30; d_gene: -; abundance: many; j_gene: TRBJ2-7; CDR3aa: CAWSGTGTYYEQYF; CDR3nt: TGTGCCTGGAGTGGTACTGGCACTTACTACGAGCAGTACTTC
v_gene: TRBV12-3/TRBV12-4; d_gene: TRBD1; abundance: few; j_gene: TRBJ2-2; CDR3aa: CASSPDRVGELFF; CDR3nt: TGTGCCAGCAGTCCGGACAGGGTCGGGGAGCTGTTTTTT
v_gene: TRBV20-1; d_gene: TRBD1; abundance: -; j_gene: TRBJ1-1; CDR3aa: CSAPIRGTEAFF; CDR3nt: TGCAGTGCTCCAATCAGGGGGACTGAAGCTTTCTTT
v_gene: TRBV7-2; d_gene: TRBD1; abundance: many; j_gene: TRBJ2-3; CDR3aa: CASSQQGVTDTQYF; CDR3nt: TGTGCCAGCAGTCAACAGGGGGTAACAGATACGCAGTATTTT
v_gene: TRBV7-9; d_gene: -; abundance: many; j_gene: TRBJ1-2; CDR3aa: CASSLEGQTRGYTF; CDR3nt: TGTGCCAGCAGCTTAGAGGGCCAGACTCGTGGCTACACCTTC
v_gene: TRBV5-1; d_gene: TRBD2; abundance: -; j_gene: TRBJ2-3; CDR3aa: CASSLWLAGTDTQYF; CDR3nt: TGCGCCAGCAGCTTGTGGCTAGCGGGGACAGATACGCAGTATTTT
v_gene: TRBV27; d_gene: TRBD2; abundance: many; j_gene: TRBJ2-5; CDR3aa: CASSLRRGAQETQYF; CDR3nt: TGTGCCAGCAGTTTAAGGCGGGGGGCCCAAGAGACCCAGTACTTC
v_gene: TRBV4-1; d_gene: -; abundance: few; j_gene: TRBJ1-4; CDR3aa: CASSSSGPGELFF; CDR3nt: TGCGCCAGCAGCTCCTCCGGGCCAGGAGAACTGTTTTTT
v_gene: TRBV28; d_gene: -; abundance: -; j_gene: TRBJ2-3; CDR3aa: CASLGLYSTDTQYF; CDR3nt: TGTGCCAGCCTTGGACTGTATAGCACAGATACGCAGTATTTT
v_gene: TRBV20-1; d_gene: -; abundance: -; j_gene: TRBJ2-3; CDR3aa: CSARDGSWGTDTQYF; CDR3nt: TGCAGTGCTAGAGATGGCAGTTGGGGCACAGATACGCAGTATTTT
v_gene: TRBV6-2/TRBV6-3; d_gene: TRBD1; abundance: many; j_gene: TRBJ2-5; CDR3aa: CARTMGTALETQYF; CDR3nt: TGTGCCAGAACTATGGGGACAGCGCTAGAGACCCAGTACTTC
v_gene: TRBV18; d_gene: -; abundance: -; j_gene: TRBJ1-1; CDR3aa: CASSPLGGMNTEAFF; CDR3nt: TGTGCCAGCTCACCCCTGGGGGGGATGAACACTGAAGCTTTCTTT
v_gene: TRBV20-1; d_gene: TRBD1; abundance: many; j_gene: TRBJ1-5; CDR3aa: CSAPGQGISNQPQHF; CDR3nt: TGCAGTGCACCGGGACAGGGCATTAGCAATCAGCCCCAGCATTTT
v_gene: TRBV12-3/TRBV12-4; d_gene: TRBD2; abundance: many; j_gene: TRBJ2-1; CDR3aa: CASSLLAGDRPFF; CDR3nt: TGTGCCAGCAGTTTGCTAGCGGGAGATCGTCCGTTCTTC
v_gene: TRBV2; d_gene: TRBD1; abundance: -; j_gene: TRBJ1-1; CDR3aa: CAIQTGKAEAFF; CDR3nt: TGTGCCATTCAGACAGGGAAGGCTGAAGCTTTCTTT
v_gene: TRBV13; d_gene: -; abundance: few; j_gene: TRBJ1-1; CDR3aa: CASSLPPLTANTEAFF; CDR3nt: TGTGCCAGCAGCTTACCCCCCTTAACAGCGAACACTGAAGCTTTCTTT
v_gene: TRBV20-1; d_gene: TRBD1; abundance: few; j_gene: TRBJ1-2; CDR3aa: CSAHQQGARGYTF; CDR3nt: TGCAGTGCCCATCAACAGGGGGCGAGAGGCTACACCTTC
v_gene: TRBV7-9; d_gene: -; abundance: few; j_gene: TRBJ1-2; CDR3aa: CASSLETGHGYTF; CDR3nt: TGTGCCAGCAGCTTAGAGACAGGACATGGCTACACCTTC
v_gene: TRBV29-1; d_gene: TRBD1; abundance: -; j_gene: TRBJ1-1; CDR3aa: CSVRTGGNTEAFF; CDR3nt: TGCAGCGTTCGGACAGGGGGGAACACTGAAGCTTTCTTT
v_gene: TRBV29-1; d_gene: -; abundance: -; j_gene: TRBJ1-1; CDR3aa: CSAQGTWGTEAFF; CDR3nt: TGCAGCGCTCAGGGGACTTGGGGCACTGAAGCTTTCTTT
v_gene: TRBV29-1; d_gene: TRBD1; abundance: many; j_gene: TRBJ2-3; CDR3aa: CSALPGQGSTDTQYF; CDR3nt: TGCAGCGCCCTCCCGGGACAGGGGAGCACAGATACGCAGTATTTT
v_gene: TRBV3-1; d_gene: -; abundance: -; j_gene: TRBJ2-5; CDR3aa: CASSQPDFQETQYF; CDR3nt: TGTGCCAGCAGCCAACCGGACTTCCAAGAGACCCAGTACTTC
v_gene: TRBV7-8; d_gene: -; abundance: few; j_gene: TRBJ2-1; CDR3aa: CASSLRRVGADEQFF; CDR3nt: TGTGCCAGCAGCTTACGGAGGGTAGGGGCGGATGAGCAGTTCTTC
v_gene: TRBV6-1; d_gene: -; abundance: few; j_gene: TRBJ2-7; CDR3aa: CASSDGQGDYEQYF; CDR3nt: TGTGCCAGCAGTGACGGGCAGGGAGACTACGAGCAGTACTTC
v_gene: TRBV11-2; d_gene: -; abundance: many; j_gene: TRBJ2-1; CDR3aa: CASSLGASRSYNEQFF; CDR3nt: TGTGCCAGCAGCTTAGGAGCATCCCGCTCCTACAATGAGCAGTTCTTC
v_gene: TRBV20-1; d_gene: -; abundance: many; j_gene: TRBJ2-3; CDR3aa: CSGGAGAESTDTQYF; CDR3nt: TGCAGTGGCGGCGCAGGGGCGGAAAGCACAGATACGCAGTATTTT
v_gene: TRBV12-3/TRBV12-4; d_gene: -; abundance: many; j_gene: TRBJ1-2; CDR3aa: CASRPDGGYRGYTF; CDR3nt: TGTGCCAGCAGGCCCGACGGGGGCTATCGGGGCTACACCTTC
v_gene: TRBV11-2; d_gene: -; abundance: many; j_gene: TRBJ2-3; CDR3aa: CASSLYGTDTQYF; CDR3nt: TGTGCCAGCAGCCTTTATGGCACAGATACGCAGTATTTT
v_gene: TRBV29-1; d_gene: -; abundance: many; j_gene: TRBJ2-3; CDR3aa: CSVARGGTSTDTQYF; CDR3nt: TGCAGCGTTGCAAGAGGGGGTACTAGCACAGATACGCAGTATTTT
v_gene: TRBV15; d_gene: -; abundance: many; j_gene: TRBJ2-6; CDR3aa: CATSRTGANVLTF; CDR3nt: TGTGCCACCAGCAGAACTGGGGCCAACGTCCTGACTTTC
v_gene: TRBV20-1; d_gene: TRBD2; abundance: few; j_gene: TRBJ2-3; CDR3aa: CSAPDIAGGGDTQYF; CDR3nt: TGCAGTGCGCCTGACATAGCGGGAGGAGGAGATACGCAGTATTTT
v_gene: TRBV29-1; d_gene: TRBD1; abundance: many; j_gene: TRBJ2-5; CDR3aa: CSVGQGVLSRETQYF; CDR3nt: TGCAGCGTAGGACAGGGGGTATTAAGTCGGGAGACCCAGTACTTC
v_gene: TRBV20-1; d_gene: TRBD2; abundance: -; j_gene: TRBJ2-2; CDR3aa: CSAAVLAGFTGELFF; CDR3nt: TGCAGTGCTGCCGTTCTAGCGGGGTTTACCGGGGAGCTGTTTTTT
v_gene: TRBV28; d_gene: -; abundance: few; j_gene: TRBJ1-6; CDR3aa: CASGPGSPLHF; CDR3nt: TGTGCCAGCGGGCCTGGGTCACCCCTCCACTTT